Following are 23 T cell receptor beta chains from one sample sequenced in a study of blood T cells in healthy people across ages. A second PCR of roughly 7 to 11 cycles used a sample-barcoded 5' primer and a J-beta primer mix. TCRdb re-analysed the 5' RACE reads in MiXCR, keeping a single row per CDR3 protein. This sample has about 780,000 distinct CDR3 sequences, with about half found just once. Input material: blood. These receptor sequences come from a man of 80 years or more in good health.

The gene calls are TRBV2 and TRBJ1-5; D ambiguous. Germline values: CDR1 SNHLY, CDR2 FYNNEI. This CDR3 is built from 15 residues. The V end was cut by 3 bases, the J end by 0 bases, with 9 bases between. CDR3 sequence: CASSDQWVSNQPQHF. CDR3 nucleotide sequence: TGTGCCAGCAGTGATCAGTGGGTTAGCAATCAGCCCCAGCATTTT.

The rearrangement links TRBV6-5 to TRBJ2-7; 8 nucleotides line up with TRBD1. The J segment lost 5 bases and the V segment lost 1 base, leaving 7 bases of the junction unmatched. The CDR3 is 15 amino acids. Germline V lookup: CDR1 MNHEY, CDR2 SVGAGI. The CDR3 DNA reads TGTGCCAGCAGTTACTATCGGACAGGGACCGACGAGCAGTACTTC. Protein product: CASSYYRTGTDEQYF.

This clonotype was detected many times. The chain recombines TRBV29-1 with TRBJ2-7, with 11 bases fitting TRBD2. This CDR3 spans 15 amino acids. Germline-derived CDR1 and CDR2 are SQVTM and ANQGSEA. Trimming at V came to 1 base and at J to 5 bases, leaving 7 bases not matched to a gene. In nucleotides, the CDR3 is TGCAGCGTTGAAGGACTAGCGGGATCCGGAAACGAGCAGTACTTC. It encodes CSVEGLAGSGNEQYF.

The rearrangement uses TRBV6-2 or TRBV6-3 and TRBJ2-5; 10 nucleotides line up with TRBD2. V was clipped by 7 bases and J by 11 bases; unmatched bases: 13. Germline assignment: CDR1 MNHEY and CDR2 SVGEGT. This CDR3 comprises 14 residues. Here the CDR3 reads CASKSTSGIGEQYF. In nucleotides, the CDR3 is TGTGCCAGCAAATCTACTAGCGGGATCGGTGAGCAGTACTTC.

The rearrangement links TRBV5-1 to TRBJ2-3; 14 bases agree with TRBD2. CDR3 size: 15 residues. V was clipped by 4 bases and J by 9 bases; unmatched bases: 7. Per the germline V gene, CDR1 is SGHRS and CDR2 is YFSETQ. The CDR3 loop reads CASSQKTSGGGTQYF. CDR3 DNA sequence: TGCGCCAGCAGCCAGAAGACTAGCGGGGGGGGAACGCAGTATTTT.

This clonotype occurred a few times. J is TRBJ1-2 and V is TRBV4-3, with TRBD1 as a possible D gene (5 bases). This CDR3 is 19 amino acids long. Trimming shortened V by 0 bases and J by 6 bases, and 26 bases separated the two germline ends. Germline CDR1 reads LGHNA; CDR2 reads YSLEER. This CDR3 reads CASSQDVTVGGIITDGYTF. The CDR3 region has the DNA TGCGCCAGCAGCCAAGATGTCACGGTGGGGGGGATAATAACTGATGGCTACACCTTC.

This clonotype was detected only a few times. V and J are TRBV20-1 and TRBJ2-7; 7 nucleotides agree with TRBD2. V shed 5 bases and J 11 bases; nucleotides not matched to a gene: 6. The CDR3 consists of 10 residues. Germline-derived CDR1 and CDR2 are DFQATT and SNEGSKA (reference sequence). The CDR3 is CSALSGKKYF. DNA for the CDR3: TGCAGTGCTCTGAGCGGGAAGAAGTACTTC.

The chain joins TRBV20-1 to TRBJ2-7, with a possible D match to TRBD1 (5 bases). From germline, CDR1 is DFQATT and CDR2 SNEGSKA (reference sequence). The length of the CDR3 is 14 residues. V lost 4 bases and J 4 bases, leaving 17 bases between the germline ends. In DNA form, the CDR3 reads TGCAGTGCTACTCCCGAAGGGGCGACTTACGAGCAGTACTTC. It encodes CSATPEGATYEQYF.

V usage is TRBV4-1 and J usage is TRBJ2-3, with D possibly being TRBD1 (8 bases). CDR1 and CDR2 (germline): MGHRA, YSYEKL. V was cut by 4 bases and J by 0 bases, with 20 bases left in between. The CDR3 runs to 18 residues. DNA of the CDR3: TGCGCCAGCAGCCCACAGGGGGGGCCTGGCGGGAGCACAGATACGCAGTATTTT. Its translation: CASSPQGGPGGSTDTQYF.

The chain is built from TRBV3-1 and TRBJ2-7; D is undetermined. The CDR3 is made up of 15 amino acids. The germline CDR1 and CDR2 sequences are LGHDT and YNNKEL (reference sequence). Trimming cost V 0 bases and J 0 bases, with 9 bases left between them. The CDR3 protein is CASSQEPLNSYEQYF. DNA of the CDR3: TGTGCCAGCAGCCAAGAGCCCCTAAACTCCTACGAGCAGTACTTC.

The rearrangement uses TRBV29-1 and TRBJ2-3; a possible D gene is TRBD1 (6 bases). Germline V gene data show CDR1 as SQVTM and CDR2 as ANQGSEA. CDR3 size: 15 residues. The V gene lost 1 base and the J gene lost 3 bases, with 14 bases spanning the gap. DNA for the CDR3: TGCAGCGTTGAAGGAGTAGGGCAGGGGACAGATACGCAGTATTTT. It yields the protein CSVEGVGQGTDTQYF.

The J gene is TRBJ2-7, the V gene TRBV14; the D gene is possibly TRBD1 (5 bases). V lost 0 bases and J lost 2, with 14 bases in between. Per germline, CDR1 SGHDN and CDR2 FVKESK. The CDR3 length is 16 residues. The CDR3 protein is CASSQDWGRPTYEQYF. CDR3 bases: TGTGCCAGCAGCCAAGATTGGGGCCGGCCCACCTACGAGCAGTACTTC.

The rearrangement links TRBV2 to TRBJ2-5; 10 nucleotides align to TRBD2. The CDR3 consists of 16 residues. Germline loops: CDR1 SNHLY, CDR2 FYNNEI. V gave up 2 bases and J gave up 0 bases; unmatched junction bases: 3. CDR3 sequence: CASSEPLAGDQETQYF. The DNA of the CDR3 is TGTGCCAGCAGTGAACCCCTAGCGGGAGACCAAGAGACCCAGTACTTC.

This clonotype occurred once. The V call is TRBV6-1, the J call TRBJ2-7; 9 positions match TRBD2. The V gene's germline CDR1 is MNHNS and CDR2 SASEGT. The junction had 3 bases not matched to a gene; V was cut back by 6 bases and J by 6 bases. The CDR3 contains 12 residues. CDR3 coding DNA: TGTGCCAGCAGAGGAGCGGGAGGCGAGCAGTACTTC. Amino acid sequence: CASRGAGGEQYF.

The chain carries TRBV4-1 and TRBJ2-7; D is ambiguous. The germline gives CDR1 MGHRA, CDR2 YSYEKL. V shed 0 bases and J shed 7 bases, with 10 bases lying between them. The CDR3 spans 13 residues. For the CDR3, the DNA is TGCGCCAGCAGCCAAGAAGCATCCCAAGAGCAGTACTTC. It codes for CASSQEASQEQYF.

The chain is built from TRBV7-2 and TRBJ1-6; D gene ambiguous. Germline V lookup: CDR1 SGHTA, CDR2 FQGNSA. Trimming removed 4 bases at V and 5 bases at J, with 12 bases between. The CDR3 contains 15 residues. In DNA, the CDR3 is TGTGCCAGCAGCTCCCGGGGAGTCCATAATTCACCCCTCCACTTT. Its translation is CASSSRGVHNSPLHF.

This clonotype has a single count. This chain links TRBV25-1 with TRBJ2-5; TRBD1 matches 8 bases. The CDR3 covers 14 residues. V shed 3 bases and J 13 bases; nucleotides not matched to a gene: 13. CDR1 is MGHDK and CDR2 is SYGVNS in the germline V gene. The CDR3 sequence: CASSEAGGGYERYF. CDR3 sequence (DNA): TGTGCCAGCAGTGAGGCAGGGGGCGGCTACGAGCGGTACTTC.

The chain has TRBV6-6 and TRBJ2-5, with D perhaps matching TRBD1 or TRBD2 (6 bases each). The J call is uncertain, as TRBJ2-7 better fits the DNA end. Germline assignment: CDR1 MNHNY and CDR2 SVGAGI (reference sequence). The CDR3 length is 15 residues. The chain's CDR3 is CASSLPGGAGYEQYF. CDR3 DNA: TGTGCCAGCAGCCTTCCCGGGGGCGCCGGATACGAGCAGTACTTC.

The chain recombines TRBV27 with TRBJ2-1, with a tentative D call TRBD2 (5 bases). The CDR3 totals 13 residues. The ends were cut back, 4 bases at V and 6 bases at J, with 10 bases in the middle. Germline V lookup: CDR1 MNHEY, CDR2 SMNVEV (reference sequence). The CDR3 DNA is TGTGCCAGCAGTTCAACTAGTACCAATGAGCAGTTCTTC. Residues: CASSSTSTNEQFF.

This clonotype was seen a few times. The V gene is TRBV6-6, the J gene TRBJ2-7; D call uncertain. The germline gives CDR1 MNHNY, CDR2 SVGAGI (reference sequence). V dropped 2 bases and J dropped 0 bases, with 8 bases sitting between them. The CDR3 covers 14 residues. The CDR3: CASSYGQASYEQYF. CDR3 nucleotides: TGTGCCAGCAGTTACGGGCAGGCCTCCTACGAGCAGTACTTC.

This clonotype was seen at least ten times. V usage is TRBV12-3 or TRBV12-4 and J usage is TRBJ1-5; 7 bases map to TRBD1. The V segment lost 1 base and the J segment 0 bases; nucleotides outside the gene matches: 6. This CDR3 has 17 residues. The CDR3 sequence: CASSLGAQGTSNQPQHF. CDR3 bases: TGTGCCAGCAGTTTAGGGGCACAGGGGACTAGCAATCAGCCCCAGCATTTT.

This clonotype appeared once. The V and J genes are TRBV5-6 and TRBJ2-5; D might be TRBD1 (5 bases). The DNA matches TRBJ2-7 better at its end, which makes the J call doubtful. The CDR3 contains 13 residues. Germline CDR1 is SGHDT and CDR2 is YYEEEE. The CDR3 loop is CASSLFLRGEQYF. The DNA of the CDR3 is TGTGCCAGCAGCTTGTTCCTAAGGGGCGAGCAGTACTTC.

This sequence joins TRBV7-2 and TRBJ2-7; TRBD2 matches at 8 bases. Germline V CDR1 and CDR2: SGHTA, FQGNSA. V gave up 5 bases and J gave up 3 bases; unmatched junction bases: 12. CDR3 length: 16 amino acids. The DNA for the CDR3 is TGTGCCAGCAGCCCCTTGGGGTTTGCGGGAGGCTACGAGCAGTACTTC. Encoded protein: CASSPLGFAGGYEQYF.